This T cell receptor (beta chain) was obtained from a study of tumor-infiltrating lymphocytes in oesophageal squamous cell carcinoma. The CDR3 is 12 amino acids. Germline-derived CDR1 and CDR2 are MNHNS and SASEGT. Trimming cost V 6 bases and J 0 bases, with 6 bases left between them. TCRdb reprocessed the PCR reads with MiXCR, giving one entry per CDR3 protein. Seen here are 15,000 to 20,000 distinct CDR3 sequences, roughly 41% observed once, and the top ten hold roughly 12%. The TCR originated in a male donor with esophageal squamous cell carcinoma. This rearrangement joins TRBV6-1 to TRBJ2-7; no firm D call. Material: normal esophageal tissue next to the tumor. CDR3 sequence reads: CASRESSYEQYF. The CDR3 coding sequence is TGTGCCAGCAGAGAGAGCTCCTACGAGCAGTACTTC.